The source of this TCR beta chain is a study of shared clonotypes between healthy human individuals. Study context: Those who served as donors were a couple of women and a few men between the ages of 18 and 49. Each donor had three CD4 naive, three CD4 memory, two CD8 naive and one CD8 memory plate.

This was a deep-level run. Libraries were prepared by immunoSEQ multiplex PCR; TCRdb keeps only in-frame clonotypes and omits some of them. The sample carries around 560,000 clones, approximately 95% recorded once. Per the germline V gene, CDR1 is MDHEN and CDR2 is SYDVKM. This CDR3 is 13 amino acids long. V lost 6 bases to trimming and J lost 5 bases, with 13 bases between them. Positively selected for CCR7, the CD45RO-negative cells used as naive CD8 cells excluded terminally differentiated effector memory CD45RA+ cells. Material: naive CD8+ T cells sorted from blood. This sequence joins TRBV28 and TRBJ2-5; TRBD1 might be the D (5 bases). This TCR was recovered from a young woman in good health. CDR3 sequence: CASRRVGVETQYF. As DNA, the CDR3 is TGTGCCAGCAGAAGAGTAGGGGTGGAGACCCAGTACTTC. The complete variable domain, with remaining parts taken from reference TRBV28 and TRBJ2-5, reads DVKVTQSSRYLVKRTGEKVFLECVQDMDHENMFWYRQDPGLGLRLIYFSYDVKMKEKGDIPEGYSVSREKKERFSLILESASTNQTSMYLCASRRVGVETQYFGPGTRLLVL.